There are many counts of the clone carrying this TCR beta chain. These data are taken from a study of patients and donors after allogeneic stem cell transplantation. In TCRdb, the RT-PCR reads were re-called with MiXCR into one record per CDR3 protein. Seen here are some 160,000 distinct CDR3 sequences, more than 20% observed once, and the top ten hold more than 25%. With 1 base clipped from V and 7 bases from J, the junction kept 7 bases outside the gene matches. The CDR3 runs to 16 residues. The TCR comes from a human donor who was either an allogeneic HSCT recipient or a stem cell or donor lymphocyte infusion donor (not recorded which). It is not recorded whose cells these are; they may come from a transplant donor. Sequencing input: blood, either unsorted or a sorted T cell fraction (not recorded which). The chain combines TRBV12-3 or TRBV12-4 with TRBJ2-1; 10 nucleotides match TRBD2. Here the CDR3 reads CASSLGSGGARNEQFF. In nucleotides, the CDR3 is TGTGCCAGCAGTTTAGGAAGCGGGGGGGCAAGGAATGAGCAGTTCTTC.